The 15 T cell receptor beta chains below all came from one sample that was sequenced in a study of vaccination effects on CD4 cells after COVID-19. CD4+ T cells were isolated after around 9 days of culture. The antigens of these receptors remain unknown. Some clones are missing from TCRdb's copy, which holds only in-frame ones; the method was immunoSEQ multiplex PCR. The sample consists of tens of thousands of clones, more than 60% of them appearing once. The specimen was CD4+ T cells from PBMCs cultured without peptide, collected before COVID-19 vaccination. The receptors shown here come from a human donor who had a prior SARS-CoV-2 infection.

The J gene is TRBJ1-1, the V gene TRBV24-1, with TRBD1 matching 9 bases. The CDR3 extends over 13 amino acids. Per the germline V gene, CDR1 is KGHDR and CDR2 is SFDVKD. The CDR3 loop reads CAPVTRDREGAFF. The CDR3 DNA sequence: TGTGCACCAGTGACCCGGGACAGGGAGGGAGCTTTCTTT.

The CDR3 region has the DNA TGTGCCAGCTCACCGGGAACGAACACCGGGGAGCTGTTTTTT. It encodes CASSPGTNTGELFF. V and J are TRBV18 and TRBJ2-2, with no clear D. V shed 3 bases and J shed 0 bases, with 5 bases lying between them. Germline V gene sequence: CDR1 KGHSH, CDR2 LQKENI. The CDR3 is 14 residues long.

The chain combines TRBV12-5 with TRBJ1-1; tentative D call: TRBD1 (6 bases). CDR1 and CDR2 (germline): LGHNT, FRNRAP. Trimming took off 2 bases at V and 4 bases at J, with 17 bases between the two ends. The CDR3 is made up of 16 amino acids. This CDR3 reads CASGLPQTGRITEAFF. The CDR3 DNA is TGTGCTAGTGGTTTGCCGCAGACAGGACGAATCACTGAAGCTTTCTTT.

V and J are TRBV18 and TRBJ1-1; D possibly corresponds to TRBD1 (6 bases). The CDR3 consists of 16 residues. CDR1 is KGHSH, CDR2 LQKENI, per germline. The ends were cut back, 2 bases at V and 2 bases at J, with 15 bases in the middle. The CDR3 loop is CASSPVTGLGNTEAFF. The CDR3 coding sequence is TGTGCCAGCTCACCAGTTACAGGGTTGGGTAACACTGAAGCTTTCTTT. The full variable domain, rest sourced from reference TRBV18 and TRBJ1-1, is NAGVMQNPRHLVRRRGQEARLRCSPMKGHSHVYWYRQLPEEGLKFMVYLQKENIIDESGMPKERFSAEFPKEGPSILRIQQVVRGDSAAYFCASSPVTGLGNTEAFFGQGTRLTVV.

The rearrangement links TRBV11-2 to TRBJ2-7; 13 nucleotides agree with TRBD2. The trim removed 5 bases at V and 4 bases at J, leaving 2 bases unmatched. Germline values: CDR1 SGHAT, CDR2 FQNNGV. The CDR3 runs 14 residues. The CDR3 DNA reads TGTGCCAGCAGCACGACTAGCGGGGGGTACGAGCAGTACTTC. Its translation is CASSTTSGGYEQYF.

The rearrangement joins TRBV11-2 to TRBJ2-5, with D unresolved. V was shortened by 3 bases and J by 2 bases, with 7 bases between the two germline ends. CDR1 and CDR2 (germline): SGHAT, FQNNGV. The CDR3 is 13 amino acids. CDR3 DNA: TGTGCCAGCAGCTTTAGCCCTCAAGAGACCCAGTACTTC. Residues: CASSFSPQETQYF.

In its sample, this clone was seen a few times. The rearrangement links TRBV2 to TRBJ1-1; maybe TRBD1 (5 bases). V shed 10 bases and J shed 1 base, with 16 bases lying between them. The CDR3 length is 14 residues. Germline V lookup: CDR1 SNHLY, CDR2 FYNNEI. The CDR3 DNA is TGTGCCACAAGATTACAGGTTCAGAACACTGAAGCTTTCTTT. Protein: CATRLQVQNTEAFF.

The table lists this clone with a few counts. V is TRBV9 and J is TRBJ2-2; tentative D call: TRBD2 (6 bases). CDR1 and CDR2 (germline): SGDLS, YYNGEE. CDR3 length: 16 residues. The V end was cut by 4 bases, the J end by 1 base, with 14 bases between. CDR3 amino acids: CASSLRGDLNTGELFF. The CDR3 region has the DNA TGTGCCAGCAGCCTCCGCGGGGACTTGAACACCGGGGAGCTGTTTTTT. The complete variable domain, with remaining parts taken from reference TRBV9 and TRBJ2-2, reads DSGVTQTPKHLITATGQRVTLRCSPRSGDLSVYWYQQSLDQGLQFLIQYYNGEERAKGNILERFSAQQFPDLHSELNLSSLELGDSALYFCASSLRGDLNTGELFFGEGSRLTVL.

V usage is TRBV5-1 and J usage is TRBJ1-3; maybe TRBD1 (6 bases). Germline lookup yields CDR1 SGHRS and CDR2 YFSETQ. The V gene lost 7 bases and the J gene lost 3 bases, with 20 bases spanning the gap. The CDR3 has 16 residues. CDR3 amino acids: CASGPESTGYGNTIYF. CDR3 bases: TGCGCCAGCGGACCCGAGTCAACAGGGTATGGAAACACCATATATTTT. The full variable domain, in which reference TRBV5-1 and TRBJ1-3 provide the parts outside the CDR3, is KAGVTQTPRYLIKTRGQQVTLSCSPISGHRSVSWYQQTPGQGLQFLFEYFSETQRNKGNFPGRFSGRQFSNSRSEMNVSTLELGDSALYLCASGPESTGYGNTIYFGEGSWLTVV.

The table lists this clone with a few counts. This chain connects TRBV24-1 to TRBJ2-3, with D maybe TRBD2 (5 bases). The CDR3 runs to 12 residues. Per the germline V gene, CDR1 is KGHDR and CDR2 is SFDVKD. V was trimmed by 9 bases and J by 2 bases, leaving 8 bases between them. The DNA of the CDR3 is TGTGCCACCGGACGGGACACAGATACGCAGTATTTT. Protein sequence: CATGRDTDTQYF.

Note on this clone: A read error may produce the germline difference seen at one junction end. This chain links TRBV18 with TRBJ2-7; D is undetermined. The CDR3 is made up of 13 amino acids. Germline CDR1 is KGHSH and CDR2 is LQKENI. CDR3 residues: CASSPSHYGAYGF. The CDR3, as DNA: TGTGCCAGCTCACCATCTCATTACGGCGCGTACGGGTTC.

The chain recombines TRBV27 with TRBJ1-3; unclear D gene. Per germline, CDR1 MNHEY and CDR2 SMNVEV (reference sequence). The CDR3 runs to 15 residues. Trimming cost V 6 bases and J 0 bases, with 12 bases left between them. CDR3 coding DNA: TGTGCCAGCAGGGTAAGCGGCTTCTCTGGAAACACCATATATTTT. It is translated as CASRVSGFSGNTIYF.

This clone was seen only once. The chain recombines TRBV5-1 with TRBJ1-2; 11 positions match TRBD1. CDR3 length: 14 residues. Germline lookup yields CDR1 SGHRS and CDR2 YFSETQ. V dropped 3 bases and J dropped 8; count of bases not matched to a gene: 6. CDR3 sequence reads: CASSSDGTGGGYTF. Here the CDR3 DNA reads TGCGCCAGCAGCTCGGACGGGACAGGGGGGGGCTACACCTTC.

The V call is TRBV6-4, the J call TRBJ1-1; 8 bases agree with TRBD1. Germline CDR1 reads MRHNA; CDR2 reads SNTAGT. The CDR3 spans 14 residues. V shed 4 bases and J 3 bases; nucleotides not matched to a gene: 4. The CDR3 sequence is CASSVETGDTEAFF. DNA of the CDR3: TGTGCCAGCAGTGTCGAGACAGGGGACACTGAAGCTTTCTTT.

V and J are TRBV5-1 and TRBJ1-2; 10 bases align to TRBD1. Losses at the gene ends were 0 bases for V and 2 bases for J; bases not matched to a gene: 4. Germline V gene lookup returns CDR1 SGHRS and CDR2 YFSETQ. The CDR3 length is 16 residues. The chain's CDR3 is CASSLGPGQGNYGYTF. In nucleotides, the CDR3 is TGCGCCAGCAGCTTGGGACCGGGACAGGGGAACTATGGCTACACCTTC.